The 27 T cell receptor beta chains presented below share a single source sample, sequenced in a study of response to subunit inactivated influenza vaccine (dated by TCRdb to 2016 to 2018). The receptor library was made with RT-PCR. The listed sequencing device is Illumina HiSeq 2500. TCRdb trimmed public reads at Q25 via fastp, called clones via MiXCR and kept in-frame beta chains. Under each unique CDR3 protein, matching rows form one entry showing the most common genes and DNA. Within this sample are 630,000 or so distinct CDR3 sequences, with approximately 14% of them counted one time only. The leading ten clones occupy around 10% of the sample. The material sequenced was PBMCs from blood, taken approximately 12 days after vaccination. These receptors originate from a man aged 45 to 65 who received an inactivated influenza vaccine. Donor details come from another sample of the same person, matched by shared clones.

This clonotype was recorded a few times. The rearrangement uses TRBV10-3 and TRBJ1-2; 7 bases are shared with TRBD1. The ends lost 0 bases at V and 1 base at J; junction bases unmatched: 8. Per the germline V gene, CDR1 is ENHRY and CDR2 is SYGVKD. The CDR3 runs 17 residues. The CDR3 reads CAISESPRGGFNYGYTF. The CDR3 DNA sequence: TGTGCCATCAGTGAGTCACCCAGGGGGGGATTTAACTATGGCTACACCTTC.

The gene calls are TRBV3-1 and TRBJ2-7; 9 nucleotides line up with TRBD2. The CDR3 spans 15 residues. Germline values: CDR1 LGHDT, CDR2 YNNKEL (reference sequence). Unmatched junction bases numbered 10, after V lost 4 bases and J lost 6 bases. The CDR3 region has the DNA TGTGCCAGCAGCCCCCTAGCGGGAAGCCCTTTCGAGCAGTACTTC. As protein: CASSPLAGSPFEQYF.

The J gene is TRBJ2-7, the V gene TRBV2, with 9 bases fitting TRBD1. V trimming: 7 bases; J trimming: 2 bases; junction bases outside the gene matches: 6. The CDR3 covers 14 residues. The germline V gene encodes CDR1 SNHLY and CDR2 FYNNEI. CDR3 DNA sequence: TGTGCCAGCAAACAGGGGGCTGTTCCCTACGAGCAGTACTTC. Amino acids: CASKQGAVPYEQYF.

This clonotype has only a few counts. The chain recombines TRBV5-1 with TRBJ1-6; tentative D call: TRBD1 (5 bases). Germline loops: CDR1 SGHRS, CDR2 YFSETQ. This CDR3 has 15 amino acids. The V end lost 0 bases, the J end lost 10 bases, and 14 bases lay between the germline ends. CDR3 protein: CASSLDGTWGSPLHF. CDR3 DNA sequence: TGCGCCAGCAGCTTGGACGGGACCTGGGGGTCACCCCTCCACTTT.

V gene TRBV18 combines with J gene TRBJ2-5, with D uncertain. Germline loops: CDR1 KGHSH, CDR2 LQKENI. The CDR3 loop spans 15 amino acids. V was trimmed by 0 bases and J by 1 base, leaving 9 bases between them. CDR3 residues: CASSPPSSSQETQYF. DNA of the CDR3: TGTGCCAGCTCACCACCTTCGTCGTCCCAAGAGACCCAGTACTTC.

The chain joins TRBV20-1 to TRBJ1-2; 9 bases line up with TRBD1. The CDR3 spans 16 residues. Germline V gene data show CDR1 as DFQATT and CDR2 as SNEGSKA (reference sequence). The J segment lost 3 bases and the V segment lost 6 bases, leaving 14 bases of the junction unmatched. DNA for the CDR3: TGCAGTGCCGACGGACAGGGGATTTCAGGAGACTATGGCTACACCTTC. Translating gives CSADGQGISGDYGYTF.

This clonotype has only a few counts. The chain uses TRBV30 and TRBJ2-1; 10 bases are a match to TRBD2. CDR1 GTSNPN and CDR2 SVGIG come from the germline V gene (reference sequence). V shed 3 bases and J 2 bases; nucleotides not matched to a gene: 4. The CDR3 is 15 residues long. CDR3 loop: CAWSAGLAAYNEQFF. DNA of the CDR3: TGTGCCTGGAGCGCTGGACTAGCGGCCTACAATGAGCAGTTCTTC.

This chain uses TRBV29-1 with TRBJ2-7; D may be TRBD1 (5 bases). In germline, CDR1 is SQVTM, CDR2 ANQGSEA. V lost 5 bases and J lost 6, with 23 bases in between. The CDR3 has 15 residues. The CDR3 spells CSVSRIGAARSEQYF. In nucleotides, the CDR3 is TGCAGCGTTAGTAGGATAGGGGCCGCCCGGTCCGAGCAGTACTTC.

This clonotype came up a few times. J is TRBJ1-6 and V is TRBV4-2, with D possibly being TRBD1 (5 bases). The CDR3 sequence is 15 residues long. Germline V gene sequence: CDR1 LGHNA, CDR2 YNFKEQ. The V end was cut by 1 base, the J end by 3 bases, with 7 bases between. The CDR3 DNA sequence: TGTGCCAGCAGCCAAGCCGGGGGCTATAATTCACCCCTCCACTTT. Its translation: CASSQAGGYNSPLHF.

This clonotype was counted between two and nine times. The chain employs TRBV12-3 or TRBV12-4 and TRBJ2-5; 7 bases agree with TRBD2. The CDR3 length is 16 residues. The trim removed 4 bases at V and 1 base at J, leaving 9 bases unmatched. The CDR3 reads CASSWGSGGGQETQYF. CDR3 in DNA: TGTGCCAGCAGTTGGGGATCGGGCGGGGGCCAAGAGACCCAGTACTTC.

This clonotype has a handful of counts. The chain is built from TRBV5-5 and TRBJ1-1; D possibly corresponds to TRBD1 (5 bases). Between the trimmed V and J ends, which lost 0 bases and 6 bases, there was a span of 9 bases. The CDR3 has 13 amino acids. The germline V gene encodes CDR1 SGHKS and CDR2 YYEKEE (reference sequence). The CDR3 reads CASSLAGFAEAFF. DNA for the CDR3: TGTGCCAGCAGCTTGGCAGGGTTCGCTGAAGCTTTCTTT.

The chain is built from TRBV28 and TRBJ2-7; possibly TRBD1 or TRBD2 for D (5 bases each). Germline V CDR1 and CDR2: MDHEN, SYDVKM. The CDR3 sequence is 14 residues long. V lost 6 bases, J lost 0 bases, and 12 bases lay in between. The CDR3 DNA follows: TGTGCCAGCAGGACCGGGACGGACTCCTACGAGCAGTACTTC. Translated: CASRTGTDSYEQYF.

The V gene is TRBV25-1, the J gene TRBJ2-5; perhaps D is TRBD1 or TRBD2 (6 bases each). The V end was cut by 4 bases, the J end by 5 bases, with 17 bases between. The CDR3 has 15 residues. Germline V gene sequence: CDR1 MGHDK, CDR2 SYGVNS. For the CDR3, the DNA is TGTGCCAGCAGTGCCCCCCCTGGGGGGCGGGAGACCCAGTACTTC. Its translation is CASSAPPGGRETQYF.

A few counts support this clonotype. CDR3 DNA sequence: TGTGCCAGCAGCGCCCGCCCGCTAGCGGTTAGCACAGATACGCAGTATTTT. Translating gives CASSARPLAVSTDTQYF. The V and J genes are TRBV7-2 and TRBJ2-3, with 7 bases that match TRBD2. Germline loops: CDR1 SGHTA, CDR2 FQGNSA. The CDR3 runs 17 residues. The junction had 11 bases not matched to a gene; V was cut back by 5 bases and J by 0 bases.

The V and J genes are TRBV2 and TRBJ1-5; D is ambiguous. The CDR3 spans 18 residues. The V end was cut by 0 bases, the J end by 0 bases, with 15 bases between. Per the germline V gene, CDR1 is SNHLY and CDR2 is FYNNEI. The CDR3 loop reads CASSEALGRINSNQPQHF. Written as DNA, the CDR3 is TGTGCCAGCAGTGAAGCGCTGGGGAGGATTAATAGCAATCAGCCCCAGCATTTT.

CDR3 nucleotide sequence: TGCGCCAGCAGTGCCAGCGGGGGCCCCAACCAAGAGACCCAGTACTTC. It encodes CASSASGGPNQETQYF. The chain has TRBV10-2 and TRBJ2-5; 8 bases are shared with TRBD2. The CDR3 is 16 residues long. The germline V gene encodes CDR1 WSHSY and CDR2 SAAADI. J lost 0 bases, V lost 4 bases, and 7 bases had no gene match.

This clonotype appeared a few times. V gene TRBV10-2 combines with J gene TRBJ2-5, with 7 bases identical to TRBD2. Germline V lookup: CDR1 WSHSY, CDR2 SAAADI. The CDR3 runs to 12 residues. The trim removed 1 base at V and 11 bases at J, leaving 4 bases unmatched. The chain's CDR3 is CASSEWGGPQYF. The CDR3 bases are TGCGCCAGCAGTGAGTGGGGGGGACCTCAGTACTTC.

This clonotype has a count of ten or more. The rearrangement links TRBV7-9 to TRBJ1-3; no clear D. The V gene's germline CDR1 is SEHNR and CDR2 FQNEAQ (reference sequence). V gave up 5 bases and J gave up 2 bases, with 10 bases separating them. The CDR3 runs 14 residues. The CDR3 region is CASSPAGAGNTIYF. CDR3 in DNA: TGTGCCAGCAGCCCCGCCGGGGCTGGAAACACCATATATTTT. Full variable domain (remainder filled in from reference TRBV7-9 and TRBJ1-3): DTGVSQNPRHKITKRGQNVTFRCDPISEHNRLYWYRQTLGQGPEFLTYFQNEAQLEKSRLLSDRFSAERPKGSFSTLEIQRTEQGDSAMYLCASSPAGAGNTIYFGEGSWLTVV.

V and J are TRBV20-1 and TRBJ2-2, with D maybe TRBD2 (6 bases). The CDR3 consists of 16 residues. Germline V CDR1 and CDR2: DFQATT, SNEGSKA (reference sequence). V shed 6 bases and J shed 0 bases, with 17 bases lying between them. The CDR3 coding sequence is TGCAGTGCCAGACCCGGGACTCACGCGAACACCGGGGAGCTGTTTTTT. It codes for CSARPGTHANTGELFF.

The chain is built from TRBV20-1 and TRBJ2-7; TRBD2 matches 9 bases. Per germline, CDR1 DFQATT and CDR2 SNEGSKA (reference sequence). V was clipped by 1 base and J by 3 bases; unmatched bases: 7. This CDR3 comprises 15 residues. The CDR3, as DNA: TGCAGTGCTAGAGCCCGGACTAGCGTCGGCTACGAGCAGTACTTC. This sequence encodes CSARARTSVGYEQYF.

This CDR3 is CASSLLASSGRGQPQHF. For the CDR3, the DNA is TGTGCCAGCAGTTTATTAGCGTCGTCTGGGAGGGGTCAGCCCCAGCATTTT. V and J are TRBV28 and TRBJ1-5; D perhaps matches TRBD1 (5 bases). CDR1 is MDHEN and CDR2 is SYDVKM in the germline V gene. The ends were cut back, 1 base at V and 6 bases at J, with 19 bases in the middle. The CDR3 length is 17 residues. Drawing the rest from reference TRBV28 and TRBJ1-5, the complete variable domain is DVKVTQSSRYLVKRTGEKVFLECVQDMDHENMFWYRQDPGLGLRLIYFSYDVKMKEKGDIPEGYSVSREKKERFSLILESASTNQTSMYLCASSLLASSGRGQPQHFGDGTRLSIL.

This clonotype was observed a handful of times. The chain links TRBV10-1 to TRBJ2-7; 7 nucleotides line up with TRBD1. Trimming cost V 0 bases and J 4 bases; bases outside gene matches: 3. CDR1 is WNHNN, CDR2 SYGVQD, per germline (reference sequence). The CDR3 runs 14 residues. CDR3 protein: CASSESGRGYEQYF. The CDR3, as DNA: TGCGCCAGCAGTGAGTCGGGCAGGGGGTACGAGCAGTACTTC.

In its sample, this clonotype was seen many times. The chain recombines TRBV20-1 with TRBJ1-5; the match to TRBD1 covers 8 bases. The CDR3 totals 17 residues. Looked up from germline, CDR1 is DFQATT and CDR2 is SNEGSKA (reference sequence). After removal of 3 bases from V and 0 bases from J, the junction contained 10 bases not matched to a gene. The CDR3: CSASRDRSLYSNQPQHF. In DNA form, the CDR3 reads TGCAGTGCTAGCCGGGACAGGAGTTTATATAGCAATCAGCCCCAGCATTTT.

The chain has TRBV5-5 and TRBJ2-5, with D unresolved. V gave up 4 bases and J gave up 6 bases, with 16 bases separating them. The CDR3 totals 14 residues. Germline V gene sequence: CDR1 SGHKS, CDR2 YYEKEE (reference sequence). The CDR3 sequence is CASSLYPGEKTQYF. In DNA form, the CDR3 reads TGTGCCAGCAGCCTATACCCCGGTGAGAAGACCCAGTACTTC. The whole variable domain, filled in from reference TRBV5-5 and TRBJ2-5, reads DAGVTQSPTHLIKTRGQQVTLRCSPISGHKSVSWYQQVLGQGPQFIFQYYEKEERGRGNFPDRFSARQFPNYSSELNVNALLLGDSALYLCASSLYPGEKTQYFGPGTRLLVL.

This chain connects TRBV29-1 to TRBJ1-3; the D is unclear. This CDR3 comprises 13 residues. In germline, CDR1 is SQVTM, CDR2 ANQGSEA. V lost 7 bases and J 4 bases, leaving 14 bases between the germline ends. CDR3 DNA sequence: TGCAGCGGCCTTCTGTGGCCGGGAAACACCATATATTTT. Residues: CSGLLWPGNTIYF.

The V gene is TRBV6-6, the J gene TRBJ2-5; a weak D match, TRBD2 (6 bases). The CDR3 spans 13 residues. Germline V gene data show CDR1 as MNHNY and CDR2 as SVGAGI (reference sequence). Between the trimmed V and J ends, which lost 7 bases and 1 base, there was a span of 10 bases. The chain's CDR3 is CASTGEAQETQYF. For the CDR3, the DNA is TGTGCCAGCACCGGGGAGGCCCAAGAGACCCAGTACTTC.

The CDR3 spells CSAPFGTQYF. The CDR3 bases are TGCAGTGCCCCATTTGGGACCCAGTACTTC. This chain links TRBV20-1 with TRBJ2-5; D is unclear. This CDR3 is 10 amino acids long. Trimming removed 6 bases at V and 7 bases at J, with 9 bases between. CDR1 DFQATT and CDR2 SNEGSKA come from the germline V gene (reference sequence).